Below are 10 T cell receptor beta chains sequenced from a single sample in a study of OX40 agonist ivuxolimab in advanced cancers. The assay was immunoSEQ multiplex PCR, and TCRdb's table has in-frame clones only and misses some. Of under 200,000 clones in the sample, roughly 92% were seen once. The starting material was CD4+ or CD8+ T cells sorted from blood, obtained in a trial of the OX40 agonist ivuxolimab. Source of these receptors: an adult with an advanced solid tumor such as melanoma, head and neck, liver or kidney cancer.

The chain couples TRBV25-1 to TRBJ2-7; D possibly matches TRBD1 or TRBD2 (5 bases each). The CDR3 has 16 residues. CDR1 is MGHDK and CDR2 is SYGVNS in the germline V gene. Trimming cost V 1 base and J 2 bases, with 15 bases left between them. CDR3 nucleotide sequence: TGTGCCAGCAGTGAATTTAAGGGGAAGCGGACCTACGAGCAGTACTTC. Encoded protein: CASSEFKGKRTYEQYF.

The chain joins TRBV4-1 to TRBJ1-4; tentative D call: TRBD1 (5 bases). This CDR3 has 15 residues. Trimming removed 4 bases at V and 2 bases at J, with 11 bases between. The germline gives CDR1 MGHRA, CDR2 YSYEKL. The CDR3 here is CASSPGGVTNEKLFF. The CDR3 coding sequence is TGCGCCAGCAGCCCAGGAGGGGTCACTAATGAAAAACTGTTTTTT.

The chain's CDR3 is CASSFDRVYEQYF. CDR3 nucleotide sequence: TGCGCCAGCAGCTTTGACAGGGTCTACGAGCAGTACTTC. J is TRBJ2-7 and V is TRBV5-1; 7 bases map to TRBD1. Germline trimming cut 2 bases from V and 3 bases from J; bases unmatched to any gene: 2. This CDR3 is built from 13 residues. Germline assignment: CDR1 SGHRS and CDR2 YFSETQ.

The chain recombines TRBV2 with TRBJ2-5; maybe TRBD1 (6 bases). This CDR3 has 16 residues. CDR1 is SNHLY, CDR2 FYNNEI, per germline. Trimming stripped 1 base from V and 5 bases from J, with 17 bases between. Here the CDR3 reads CASSEGELLQGETQYF. The CDR3 DNA reads as TGTGCCAGCAGTGAAGGGGAATTGTTACAGGGCGAGACCCAGTACTTC.

The chain employs TRBV6-5 and TRBJ1-1, with D unresolved. Between the trimmed V and J ends, which lost 3 bases and 0 bases, there was a span of 5 bases. The germline CDR1 and CDR2 sequences are MNHEY and SVGAGI. CDR3 length: 13 residues. The CDR3 DNA sequence: TGTGCCAGCAGTTATGACGTGAACACTGAAGCTTTCTTT. This sequence encodes CASSYDVNTEAFF.

The V and J genes are TRBV7-2 and TRBJ2-7, with 7 bases identical to TRBD2. Unmatched junction bases numbered 7, after V lost 1 base and J lost 4 bases. In germline, CDR1 is SGHTA, CDR2 FQGNSA. The CDR3 length is 15 residues. CDR3 coding DNA: TGTGCCAGCAGCTTAGTAGGCGGGAGTGATTACGAGCAGTACTTC. As protein: CASSLVGGSDYEQYF. Using reference TRBV7-2 and TRBJ2-7 for the parts outside the CDR3, the full variable domain is GAGVSQSPSNKVTEKGKDVELRCDPISGHTALYWYRQSLGQGLEFLIYFQGNSAPDKSGLPSDRFSAERTGGSVSTLTIQRTQQEDSAVYLCASSLVGGSDYEQYFGPGTRLTVT.

The chain carries TRBV19 and TRBJ1-3; D gene uncertain. Trimming took 3 bases from V and 3 from J, leaving 12 bases between them. CDR1 is LNHDA and CDR2 is SQIVND in the germline V gene (reference sequence). This CDR3 has 15 amino acids. The CDR3 DNA reads TGTGCCAGTAGTATCCGGGGTTCGGGTGGAAACACCATATATTTT. Its translation: CASSIRGSGGNTIYF.

The rearrangement joins TRBV19 to TRBJ1-1; tentatively, D is TRBD1 (5 bases). Germline-derived CDR1 and CDR2 are LNHDA and SQIVND (reference sequence). This CDR3 contains 17 residues. The V end was cut by 2 bases, the J end by 4 bases, with 20 bases between. Here the CDR3 DNA reads TGTGCCAGTAGTATATCCCCGACAATGGGGGGAGGCACTGAAGCTTTCTTT. It codes for CASSISPTMGGGTEAFF.

The table lists this clone with a count of one. The chain recombines TRBV15 with TRBJ1-1; tentative D call: TRBD1 (5 bases). Deletions cut 4 bases from V and 5 bases from J, with 29 bases between. Germline CDR1 and CDR2: LNHNV and YYDKDF (reference sequence). The CDR3 totals 19 residues. The CDR3 nucleotides read TGTGCCACCAGCATGCTCCGAGCCGATGGGGCCCAACGGAGGACTGAAGCTTTCTTT. Translated, it gives CATSMLRADGAQRRTEAFF.

This sequence joins TRBV14 and TRBJ2-3; D is ambiguous. The CDR3 totals 17 residues. Trimming took off 1 base at V and 0 bases at J, with 14 bases between the two ends. CDR1 and CDR2 from the germline V gene are SGHDN and FVKESK. The CDR3 sequence is CASSQGAFGGSTDTQYF. The CDR3 DNA is TGTGCCAGCAGCCAAGGAGCGTTTGGCGGAAGCACAGATACGCAGTATTTT. Combining the CDR3 with reference TRBV14 and TRBJ2-3 gives the whole variable domain EAGVTQFPSHSVIEKGQTVTLRCDPISGHDNLYWYRRVMGKEIKFLLHFVKESKQDESGMPNNRFLAERTGGTYSTLKVQPAELEDSGVYFCASSQGAFGGSTDTQYFGPGTRLTVL.